The rows below give T cell receptor beta chains drawn from one sample of a study of T cell responses to AZD1222 COVID-19 vaccine. This table comes from immunoSEQ multiplex PCR, and its TCRdb copy is limited to in-frame clones, with some not included. The repertoire holds over 120,000 clones, around 90% seen once, with under 5.5% in the top ten. The sample consisted of peripheral blood, taken 28 days after the second dose of the MenACWY control vaccine. Receptor source: an adult who received the MenACWY meningococcal vaccine as a control. The CDR3 runs from the conserved cysteine through the conserved F or W. D genes are given only for firm matches. The size of a clone is reported for some rows only, either as once, few or many, or as a class for expanded clones.

>.|.|TRBV15|TRBJ1-5
CATSSPSPSFNQPQHF
TGTGCCACCAGCAGCCCCAGTCCGAGCTTCAATCAGCCCCAGCATTTT
>.|.|TRBV28|TRBJ1-1
CASSLETMAFF
TGTGCCAGCAGTTTAGAGACGATGGCTTTCTTT
>.|TRBD1|TRBV7-6|TRBJ2-3
CASSFRDRKYTSTDTQYF
TGTGCCAGCAGCTTCCGGGACAGAAAATATACTAGCACAGATACGCAGTATTTT
>.|TRBD1|TRBV7-2|TRBJ1-3
CASSTGGTSSGNTIYF
TGTGCCAGCAGTACAGGGGGCACCAGCTCTGGAAACACCATATATTTT
>.|TRBD2|TRBV28|TRBJ2-3
CASTTSGSTDTQYF
TGTGCCAGCACGACTAGCGGGAGCACAGATACGCAGTATTTT
>.|.|TRBV28|TRBJ1-2
CASTLGNNYGYTF
TGTGCCAGCACGCTAGGGAATAACTATGGCTACACCTTC
>.|TRBD1|TRBV7-2|TRBJ1-2
CASSSGQFYGYTF
TGTGCCAGCAGCTCGGGACAGTTCTATGGCTACACCTTC
>.|.|TRBV30|TRBJ1-5
CAWSVRQGAFYSNQPQHF
TGTGCCTGGAGTGTAAGGCAGGGTGCCTTTTATAGCAATCAGCCCCAGCATTTT
>.|TRBD2|TRBV4-3|TRBJ2-7
CASSQELGGGEQYF
TGCGCCAGCAGCCAAGAACTCGGGGGAGGGGAGCAGTACTTC
>few|.|TRBV19|TRBJ1-5
CASDLGLNSNQPQHF
TGTGCCAGTGACTTGGGATTAAATAGCAATCAGCCCCAGCATTTT
>.|.|TRBV21-1|TRBJ2-7
CASSKGSRSYEQYF
TGTGCCAGCAGCAAAGGTTCACGGTCCTACGAGCAGTACTTC
>.|.|TRBV5-1|TRBJ2-7
CASSQGGAGAYEQYF
TGCGCCAGCAGCCAGGGGGGCGCCGGGGCCTACGAGCAGTACTTC
>.|.|TRBV6-5|TRBJ2-6
CASSPDRAGANVLTF
TGTGCCAGCAGTCCCGATCGTGCTGGGGCCAACGTCCTGACTTTC
>.|TRBD2|TRBV5-1|TRBJ2-2
CASSFPGRGNTGELFF
TGCGCCAGCAGCTTCCCCGGGAGGGGGAACACCGGGGAGCTGTTTTTT
>.|.|TRBV4-2|TRBJ1-1
CASSASGKSNTEAFF
TGTGCCAGCAGCGCTTCAGGGAAGAGTAACACTGAAGCTTTCTTT
>few|.|TRBV7-2|TRBJ1-1
CASSFDRRPDEAFF
TGTGCCAGCAGCTTTGACAGGAGACCCGATGAAGCTTTCTTT
>few|.|TRBV7-2|TRBJ1-6
CASSSRNSPLHF
TGTGCCAGCAGCTCCCGGAATTCACCCCTCCACTTT
>.|.|TRBV19|TRBJ2-6
CASSPRPGVSTGANVLTF
TGTGCCAGTAGTCCTAGGCCGGGGGTCTCGACTGGGGCCAACGTCCTGACTTTC
>once|.|TRBV7-3|TRBJ2-2
CASSFSGTGELFF
TGTGCCAGCAGCTTTTCCGGCACCGGGGAGCTGTTTTTT
>.|.|TRBV28|TRBJ1-1
CASSRTEATEAFF
TGTGCCAGCAGTCGAACAGAAGCCACTGAAGCTTTCTTT
>once|TRBD1|TRBV25-1|TRBJ1-4
CASSAPGQGIEKLFF
TGTGCCAGCAGCGCTCCGGGACAGGGGATTGAAAAACTGTTTTTT
>.|.|TRBV19|TRBJ1-2
CASSRDRANYGYTF
TGTGCCAGTAGTAGGGATAGAGCTAACTATGGCTACACCTTC